This T cell receptor (beta chain) was sequenced during a study of blood T cells in healthy people across ages. For the second PCR, which ran for about 6 to 12 cycles, a sample-barcoded 5' primer and a J-beta primer mix were used. TCRdb re-called the 5' RACE reads through MiXCR, storing one row per CDR3 protein. The sample carries fewer than 2,000,000 distinct CDR3 sequences, about two fifths recorded once. V lost 8 bases and J lost 6, with 16 bases in between. The CDR3 spans 13 residues. Per germline, CDR1 SQVTM and CDR2 ANQGSEA. The sample was blood. V gene TRBV29-1 combines with J gene TRBJ2-2, with a possible D match to TRBD2 (7 bases). The clonotype originates from a human donor in good health. The CDR3 DNA reads TGCAGCTGTATTCGAGGGGGGGCCGGGGAGCTGTTTTTT. This encodes CSCIRGGAGELFF.